Presented here are 28 T cell receptor beta chains from one specimen sequenced in a study of shared clonotypes between healthy human individuals. Profiling relied on immunoSEQ multiplex PCR, and the TCRdb table lists in-frame clones only, not all of them. Of under 2.5 million clones in the sample, 80% to 95% are singletons; the top ten hold around 0.35%. The sequencing input was naive CD4+ T cells from PBMCs. Subset of the sample: CD45RA+ positively selected. These receptors were taken from a man aged 18-30 years in good health. Some clones in this sample may be carry-over from other donors' samples.

J is TRBJ1-2 and V is TRBV28; D remains unclear. Germline loops: CDR1 MDHEN, CDR2 SYDVKM. V was clipped by 6 bases and J by 7 bases, with 24 bases between them. The CDR3 contains 16 residues. The CDR3 protein is CASSTPGVTSGRGYTF. The DNA for the CDR3 is TGTGCCAGCAGCACCCCCGGGGTCACCTCCGGTCGTGGCTACACCTTC.

This chain links TRBV28 with TRBJ2-2; perhaps TRBD2 as D (6 bases). V was clipped by 6 bases and J by 0 bases, with 11 bases between them. The length of the CDR3 is 15 residues. Germline CDR1 reads MDHEN; CDR2 reads SYDVKM. CDR3 protein: CASSRPGANTGELFF. DNA of the CDR3: TGTGCCAGCAGCCGACCGGGGGCGAACACCGGGGAGCTGTTTTTT.

The V and J genes are TRBV27 and TRBJ2-1, with D possibly matching TRBD2 (7 bases). The CDR3 consists of 15 residues. Per germline, CDR1 MNHEY and CDR2 SMNVEV (reference sequence). The germline V and J ends were trimmed by 5 bases and 5 bases, with 16 bases remaining between them. Written as DNA, the CDR3 is TGTGCCAGCAGTCGTTCGGGGGGCCGACACAATGAGCAGTTCTTC. Translation gives CASSRSGGRHNEQFF.

This rearrangement joins TRBV27 to TRBJ1-4, with D unclear. Germline V gene data show CDR1 as MNHEY and CDR2 as SMNVEV (reference sequence). V lost 2 bases and J 8 bases, leaving 6 bases between the germline ends. The length of the CDR3 is 12 residues. The CDR3 DNA is TGTGCCAGCAGTTTAAGTGGCGAAAAACTGTTTTTT. It specifies CASSLSGEKLFF.

The chain carries TRBV20-1 and TRBJ2-1, with unresolved D. Germline V CDR1 and CDR2: DFQATT, SNEGSKA (reference sequence). CDR3 size: 10 residues. The germline V and J ends were trimmed by 6 bases and 6 bases, with 6 bases remaining between them. The CDR3 sequence: CSAYSNEQFF. DNA for the CDR3: TGCAGTGCGTACTCCAATGAGCAGTTCTTC.

The CDR3, as DNA: TGTGCCAGCAGCGTGACTAGCGGGAGGTCAGATACGCAGTATTTT. This sequence encodes CASSVTSGRSDTQYF. The V call is TRBV7-9, the J call TRBJ2-3; 13 bases align to TRBD2. CDR3 length equals 15 residues. CDR1 is SEHNR, CDR2 FQNEAQ, per germline (reference sequence). Unmatched junction bases numbered 3, after V lost 5 bases and J lost 4 bases.

This chain links TRBV18 with TRBJ1-1; no firm D call. This CDR3 spans 15 amino acids. Trimming shortened V by 1 base and J by 0 bases, and 9 bases separated the two germline ends. Germline CDR1 KGHSH, CDR2 LQKENI. The CDR3 protein is CASSPRGYMNTEAFF. The CDR3 coding sequence is TGTGCCAGCTCACCACGAGGGTACATGAACACTGAAGCTTTCTTT. The whole variable domain, filled in from reference TRBV18 and TRBJ1-1, reads NAGVMQNPRHLVRRRGQEARLRCSPMKGHSHVYWYRQLPEEGLKFMVYLQKENIIDESGMPKERFSAEFPKEGPSILRIQQVVRGDSAAYFCASSPRGYMNTEAFFGQGTRLTVV.

The rearrangement joins TRBV18 to TRBJ2-5; 11 bases match TRBD2. The CDR3 extends over 16 amino acids. Losses at the gene ends were 1 base for V and 2 bases for J; bases not matched to a gene: 3. Germline CDR1 and CDR2: KGHSH and LQKENI. The chain's CDR3 is CASSPRTSGQQETQYF. In DNA, the CDR3 is TGTGCCAGCTCACCACGGACTAGCGGGCAACAAGAGACCCAGTACTTC.

The CDR3 here is CASSLQINYGYTF. The CDR3 coding sequence is TGTGCCAGCAGTTTACAGATTAACTATGGCTACACCTTC. V is TRBV28 and J is TRBJ1-2; D unclear. The germline V gene encodes CDR1 MDHEN and CDR2 SYDVKM. Trimming removed 2 bases at V and 1 base at J, with 5 bases between. CDR3 length: 13 residues.

This chain connects TRBV7-9 to TRBJ2-3, with no clear D. The V end lost 3 bases, the J end lost 0 bases, and 10 bases lay between the germline ends. The CDR3 consists of 15 residues. CDR1 SEHNR and CDR2 FQNEAQ come from the germline V gene (reference sequence). Written as DNA, the CDR3 is TGTGCCAGCAGCTTCCTGGCGGCCAGCACAGATACGCAGTATTTT. It specifies CASSFLAASTDTQYF.

The chain links TRBV5-1 to TRBJ2-5, with TRBD1 matching over 7 bases. The CDR3 runs 15 residues. Germline CDR1 is SGHRS and CDR2 is YFSETQ. J was trimmed by 5 bases and V by 2 bases; bases with no gene match: 9. The CDR3 DNA sequence: TGCGCCAGCAGCTTATCCACAGGGGTGCGGGAGACCCAGTACTTC. Amino acids: CASSLSTGVRETQYF.

The rearrangement uses TRBV7-8 and TRBJ1-2; D is unclear. V lost 5 bases to trimming and J lost 6 bases, with 10 bases between them. The length of the CDR3 is 12 residues. Germline V gene data show CDR1 as SGHVS and CDR2 as FQNEAQ. The CDR3 protein is CASSRITDGYTF. CDR3 sequence (DNA): TGTGCCAGCAGCAGAATCACAGATGGCTACACCTTC.

The chain has TRBV14 and TRBJ1-4; D possibly corresponds to TRBD1 (6 bases). Germline loops: CDR1 SGHDN, CDR2 FVKESK. V was shortened by 5 bases and J by 5 bases, with 15 bases between the two germline ends. CDR3 length equals 15 residues. CDR3: CASSYFGQPNEKLFF. Written as DNA, the CDR3 is TGTGCCAGCAGCTATTTTGGACAGCCAAATGAAAAACTGTTTTTT. Filled out from reference TRBV14 and TRBJ1-4, the complete variable domain reads EAGVTQFPSHSVIEKGQTVTLRCDPISGHDNLYWYRRVMGKEIKFLLHFVKESKQDESGMPNNRFLAERTGGTYSTLKVQPAELEDSGVYFCASSYFGQPNEKLFFGSGTQLSVL.

The chain combines TRBV7-9 with TRBJ2-2, with TRBD2 identical over 7 bases. This CDR3 has 15 residues. V was clipped by 5 bases and J by 5 bases; unmatched bases: 8. Germline loops: CDR1 SEHNR, CDR2 FQNEAQ (reference sequence). The CDR3 sequence: CASSPAGLPTGELFF. The CDR3 coding sequence is TGTGCCAGCAGCCCAGCGGGACTCCCAACCGGGGAGCTGTTTTTT.

As concerns this clone: Sequence at one end of the junction differs from germline and may be a read error. The chain recombines TRBV11-1 with TRBJ1-1; D remains ambiguous. The germline CDR1 and CDR2 sequences are SGHAT and FQDESV (reference sequence). This CDR3 contains 13 residues. The CDR3 reads CASSFQGITKAFF. For the CDR3, the DNA is TGTGCCAGCAGCTTCCAAGGTATCACTAAAGCTTTCTTT.

V usage is TRBV29-1 and J usage is TRBJ2-3, with D hard to call. Germline lookup yields CDR1 SQVTM and CDR2 ANQGSEA. This CDR3 has 16 residues. Trimming pared 4 bases from V and 0 bases from J, leaving 17 bases between. CDR3 sequence: CSVVPRTPRSTDTQYF. The CDR3 bases are TGCAGCGTTGTCCCCAGGACCCCCAGAAGCACAGATACGCAGTATTTT.

The CDR3: CASSFPTVDYTDTQYF. The DNA of the CDR3 is TGTGCCAGCAGTTTTCCGACAGTGGACTACACAGATACGCAGTATTTT. The rearrangement uses TRBV28 and TRBJ2-3, with a possible D match to TRBD2 (6 bases). The CDR3 consists of 16 residues. V lost 3 bases, J lost 2 bases, and 15 bases lay in between. CDR1 and CDR2 (germline): MDHEN, SYDVKM.

V usage is TRBV28 and J usage is TRBJ2-7; TRBD1 matches at 10 bases. The CDR3 runs to 16 residues. Germline V gene sequence: CDR1 MDHEN, CDR2 SYDVKM. Losses at the gene ends were 5 bases for V and 3 bases for J; bases not matched to a gene: 10. In nucleotides, the CDR3 is TGTGCCAGCAGTACTCTAGGGGACAGGGGATTCTACGAGCAGTACTTC. Its translation is CASSTLGDRGFYEQYF.

CDR3 protein: CASSRQNQETQYF. The CDR3 bases are TGTGCCAGCAGCCGACAGAACCAAGAGACCCAGTACTTC. The V gene is TRBV6-5, the J gene TRBJ2-5, with D possibly matching TRBD1 (5 bases). V lost 6 bases and J lost 0, with 8 bases in between. This CDR3 has 13 amino acids. The germline V gene has CDR1 MNHEY and CDR2 SVGAGI.

On this clone: Other DNA sequences in this sample translate to the same CDR3. The chain combines TRBV6-5 with TRBJ2-7, with D possibly matching TRBD2 (5 bases). The CDR3 spans 14 residues. Germline V gene sequence: CDR1 MNHEY, CDR2 SVGAGI. Trimming pared 2 bases from V and 2 bases from J, leaving 10 bases between. CDR3 bases: TGTGCCAGCAGTTACGCCAGAGGGACCTACGAGCAGTACTTC. Its translation: CASSYARGTYEQYF.

This chain links TRBV5-1 with TRBJ1-1; a possible D gene is TRBD1 (5 bases). This CDR3 comprises 15 residues. CDR1 and CDR2 from the germline V gene are SGHRS and YFSETQ. V was pared by 0 bases and J by 0 bases, with 9 bases between. CDR3 nucleotides: TGCGCCAGCAGCTTGGGGGAACAGGTGAACACTGAAGCTTTCTTT. Amino acids: CASSLGEQVNTEAFF.

V usage is TRBV30 and J usage is TRBJ2-5; weak D call: TRBD2 (6 bases). The J call may not be correct, given that the DNA end is closer to TRBJ2-7. CDR3 length: 14 amino acids. Looked up from germline, CDR1 is GTSNPN and CDR2 is SVGIG (reference sequence). The CDR3 region is CAWSVGGYEIEQYF. The CDR3 bases are TGTGCCTGGAGTGTTGGAGGGTATGAGATCGAGCAGTACTTC.

The rearrangement joins TRBV6-6 to TRBJ1-2; no clear D. This CDR3 comprises 14 residues. Per germline, CDR1 MNHNY and CDR2 SVGAGI (reference sequence). Trimming stripped 2 bases from V and 8 bases from J, with 15 bases between. The CDR3 nucleotides read TGTGCCAGCAGTTACGACGGCCGGGGTGAGGGCTACACCTTC. It encodes CASSYDGRGEGYTF.

The chain uses TRBV5-5 and TRBJ1-3; no reliable D call. The CDR3 has 14 residues. V lost 1 base and J 0 bases, leaving 5 bases between the germline ends. Germline V gene sequence: CDR1 SGHKS, CDR2 YYEKEE (reference sequence). This CDR3 is CASSLYLSGNTIYF. The CDR3 region has the DNA TGTGCCAGCAGCTTGTATCTCTCTGGAAACACCATATATTTT.

With respect to this clone: Other DNA sequences from this sample encode an identical CDR3 as well. The V call is TRBV5-4, the J call TRBJ2-7; 7 bases match TRBD2. This CDR3 spans 15 amino acids. The V and J ends lost 3 bases and 4 bases, in that order; junction bases with no gene match: 10. Germline CDR1 SGHNT, CDR2 YYREEE (reference sequence). CDR3 sequence reads: CASSSGGRGSYEQYF. CDR3 DNA: TGTGCCAGCAGCTCCGGTGGGAGGGGATCGTACGAGCAGTACTTC.

The chain is built from TRBV30 and TRBJ2-7; D is ambiguous. The germline gives CDR1 GTSNPN, CDR2 SVGIG (reference sequence). The V gene lost 0 bases and the J gene lost 4 bases, with 7 bases spanning the gap. The CDR3 is 12 amino acids. The CDR3 coding sequence is TGTGCCTGGAGTGTAATCGGTTACGAGCAGTACTTC. It yields the protein CAWSVIGYEQYF.

V usage is TRBV5-4 and J usage is TRBJ1-1; D is unclear. Germline V gene sequence: CDR1 SGHNT, CDR2 YYREEE (reference sequence). Trimming took off 4 bases at V and 1 base at J, with 11 bases between the two ends. The CDR3 sequence is 14 residues long. The CDR3 sequence: CASSRPDGNTEAFF. The DNA for the CDR3 is TGTGCCAGCAGCCGGCCGGACGGGAACACTGAAGCTTTCTTT. Variable domain in full (rest from reference TRBV5-4 and TRBJ1-1): ETGVTQSPTHLIKTRGQQVTLRCSSQSGHNTVSWYQQALGQGPQFIFQYYREEENGRGNFPPRFSGLQFPNYSSELNVNALELDDSALYLCASSRPDGNTEAFFGQGTRLTVV.

V is TRBV5-1 and J is TRBJ2-7; 9 bases match TRBD2. The V gene's germline CDR1 is SGHRS and CDR2 YFSETQ. Trimming took 0 bases from V and 2 from J; bases not matched to a gene: 6. The CDR3 is 16 amino acids. The CDR3 protein is CASSLDQAGGTYEQYF. The CDR3 DNA sequence: TGCGCCAGCAGCTTGGATCAAGCGGGAGGTACCTACGAGCAGTACTTC.